This record concerns one T cell receptor (beta chain) sequence. What it binds is not known. Clones were read by immunoSEQ multiplex PCR, and TCRdb kept only the in-frame ones, dropping some. The data show tens of thousands of clones, about 89% seen once. The entry originates in a study of OX40 agonist ivuxolimab in advanced cancers. Turning to the study itself: Ivuxolimab, an agonist antibody against OX40 (CD134), was given to patients. Treatment received earlier with anti-PD-1, anti-PD-L1 or anti-CTLA-4 agents was allowed, and over 30% had some. Points from the study as a whole: On average, a greater number of expanded clones characterised CD8+ T cells relative to CD4+.

The CDR3 has 15 residues. V shed 0 bases and J shed 0 bases, with 6 bases lying between them. Per germline, CDR1 SGHRS and CDR2 YFSETQ. The chain has TRBV5-1 and TRBJ1-4; a weak D match, TRBD1 (5 bases). The material sequenced was CD4+ or CD8+ T cells sorted from blood, taken in a trial of the OX40 agonist ivuxolimab. The origin of this receptor is an adult with an advanced solid tumor such as melanoma, head and neck, liver or kidney cancer. As DNA, the CDR3 is TGCGCCAGCAGCTTGGAGACAGCAACTAATGAAAAACTGTTTTTT. Protein sequence: CASSLETATNEKLFF.